The text below deals with one T cell receptor (beta chain). Its specific antigen is unknown. Base qualities are not recorded, but no much larger clone differs from it by a single base. These data originate in a study of blood T cell repertoires in COVID-19 (dated by TCRdb to 2020 to 2022). Broadly, across the study: The collaborator samples originated in the United States, Italy and Spain and spanned the acute and convalescent phases of COVID-19. A freely available public database, intended as a resource for researchers studying the immune response to SARS-CoV-2, is where the repertoires were released. The sample metadata nearly always contained a de-identified subject ID, COVID-19 status, age in years and sex. Where available, HLA class I and class II types were obtained from metadata supplied by the sample provider rather than from assay-based typing. Deeply sampled blood TCRbeta repertoires from subjects exposed to, actively infected with, or recovered from COVID-19 were included in the dataset. The samples were drawn from the first 160 participants of the ongoing ImmuneRACE study and from under 1,500 subjects provided by 6 global collaborators. The prospective study material was composed of cDNA or gDNA derived from T cells, B-cell-depleted T cells, or PBMCs.

Paper-wide results and their limitations: The quantity of clinical and demographic metadata differed by source and by participant and was supplied without curation.

V is cut back by 6 bases and J by 3 bases, with 5 bases in the junction unmatched. CDR3 length: 13 amino acids, cysteine to phenylalanine. The read is trimmed to its CDR3 DNA, 39 bases read in frame from base 1. CDR1 and CDR2 (MNHEY, SMNVEV) derive from the germline V gene (reference sequence). TCRbeta CDR3 regions were amplified from genomic DNA using the immunoSEQ Assay, a bias-controlled multiplex PCR. From the authors' description of their analysis: Nucleated cell counts per sample were estimated from amplification of reference gene primers within the assay. To quantify the absolute abundance of each unique TCRbeta CDR3 rearrangement, sequence reads were collapsed and filtered. For each sample, productive Simpson clonality was calculated as the square root of Simpson's diversity index across productive rearrangements. TCRdb carries this immuneACCESS record with in-frame sequences only. Its versions omit some clonotypes, under half of them owing to an unresolved V gene in the studies checked, with the rest unexplained. V, J and clone size are those of that table, while D and trimming were read from the DNA. In all, the sample holds more than 150,000 clones, and around 86% of those were seen once. The ten largest clones take up 2.5% to 3.5% of the sample.

Collaborating institutions collected whole blood in K2EDTA tubes following their own protocols. For TCRbeta analysis, collaborators shipped samples in one of three forms: frozen whole blood, isolated PBMCs, or DNA extracted from either of those sample types. The chain joins TRBV27 to TRBJ2-7, and TRBD1 aligns with 7 junction nucleotides. Sequenced sample: peripheral blood. This sequence originates from a man between 40 and 49 years old with active or convalescent COVID-19. The CDR3 here reads CASSDRAYYEQYF. The DNA is TGTGCCAGCAGCGACAGGGCTTACTACGAGCAGTACTTC.